Listed below are T cell receptor beta chains from one sample, sequenced in a study of blood T cell repertoires in COVID-19. The method was immunoSEQ multiplex PCR; TCRdb's version includes in-frame clones alone and lacks a portion of them. The sample yields about 160,000 clones, 80% seen once. Sequenced: PBMCs or T cells enriched from blood (not recorded which). These receptors were obtained from a woman aged 60-70 years who had recovered from COVID-19. CDR3s include the opening cysteine and the closing phenylalanine or tryptophan. D genes are given only for firm matches. Size values are once, few and many counts, or a class for expanded clones, and some rows have none.

DNA: TGTGCCTGGAGACGGGGGAAATCCGATACGCAGTATTTT
CDR3: CAWRRGKSDTQYF
D: -
size: -
J: TRBJ2-3
V: TRBV30

DNA: TGTGCCAGCAGGCGGACTACAGGGGGCTACTATGGCTACACCTTC
CDR3: CASRRTTGGYYGYTF
D: TRBD1
size: -
J: TRBJ1-2
V: TRBV5-4

DNA: TGCGCCAGCAGCCTTGTCGGGACAGGGAACACCGGGGAGCTGTTTTTT
CDR3: CASSLVGTGNTGELFF
D: TRBD1
size: -
J: TRBJ2-2
V: TRBV5-1

DNA: TGTGCCAGCAGCTTGGGTCAGGGGGGCAATCAGCCCCAGCATTTT
CDR3: CASSLGQGGNQPQHF
D: TRBD1
size: -
J: TRBJ1-5
V: TRBV5-6

DNA: TGTGCCAGCAGCCCAGACCGGGGAACTGAAGCTTTCTTT
CDR3: CASSPDRGTEAFF
D: -
size: -
J: TRBJ1-1
V: TRBV6-5

DNA: TGTGCCAGTACCAATGGAGTAGACTATGGCTACACCTTC
CDR3: CASTNGVDYGYTF
D: -
size: few
J: TRBJ1-2
V: TRBV19

DNA: TGTGCCAGCAGCTTAGGGGGCATGAACACTGAAGCTTTCTTT
CDR3: CASSLGGMNTEAFF
D: -
size: -
J: TRBJ1-1
V: TRBV7-9

DNA: TGTGCCAGCAGTGCCCCGGCGGATGGCTACACCTTC
CDR3: CASSAPADGYTF
D: -
size: -
J: TRBJ1-2
V: TRBV2

DNA: TGCGCCAGCGCCCCGGGAGGGTTAACGCAAGAGACCCAGTACTTC
CDR3: CASAPGGLTQETQYF
D: TRBD2
size: -
J: TRBJ2-5
V: TRBV5-1

DNA: TGTGCCAGCAGCCAGGATACAAGACAGGGCTCTGGAAACACCATATATTTT
CDR3: CASSQDTRQGSGNTIYF
D: TRBD1
size: many
J: TRBJ1-3
V: TRBV4-2

DNA: TGTGCCAGCAGGCCGGGACAGGAGTTTGGCTACACCTTC
CDR3: CASRPGQEFGYTF
D: TRBD1
size: -
J: TRBJ1-2
V: TRBV12-3/TRBV12-4

DNA: TGCGCCAGCAGTGAACAGGGCGGGAACACTGAAGCTTTCTTT
CDR3: CASSEQGGNTEAFF
D: -
size: -
J: TRBJ1-1
V: TRBV5-1

DNA: TGTGCCAGCTCACCATCCGGCGCGGGGGCGATCCAAGAGACCCAGTACTTC
CDR3: CASSPSGAGAIQETQYF
D: -
size: -
J: TRBJ2-5
V: TRBV18

DNA: TGTGCCAGCAGCTTAGCCCCAGTCAATGAGCAGTTCTTC
CDR3: CASSLAPVNEQFF
D: -
size: -
J: TRBJ2-1
V: TRBV7-2

DNA: TGCGCCAGCAGCTTGAAAGACAGGGGGCTAGGCGGGGAGCTGTTTTTT
CDR3: CASSLKDRGLGGELFF
D: TRBD1
size: -
J: TRBJ2-2
V: TRBV5-1

DNA: TGTGCCACCAGCAGAGACAGGGTAAACGAGCAGTACTTC
CDR3: CATSRDRVNEQYF
D: -
size: -
J: TRBJ2-7
V: TRBV15

DNA: TGTGCCAGCAGTTCAGCCTTAGGGGGGGCCTACCACGAGCAGTACTTC
CDR3: CASSSALGGAYHEQYF
D: -
size: -
J: TRBJ2-7
V: TRBV13

DNA: TGTGCCAGCAGTTACACCGGACAGGGGCAGCCCCAGCATTTT
CDR3: CASSYTGQGQPQHF
D: TRBD1
size: few
J: TRBJ1-5
V: TRBV6-5